Below are 8 T cell receptor beta chains sequenced from a single sample in a study of shared clonotypes between healthy human individuals. TCRdb's copy holds only in-frame clones and misses some; the assay was immunoSEQ multiplex PCR. The table lists 1,400,000 or so clones, around 98.5% of them singletons. What was sequenced was naive CD4+ T cells sorted from blood. Specified subset: CD45RA+ positively selected. The receptors were gathered from a man aged 25 to 45 in good health.

The J gene is TRBJ1-5, the V gene TRBV20-1, with a tentative D call TRBD1 (6 bases). The germline V gene encodes CDR1 DFQATT and CDR2 SNEGSKA (reference sequence). The CDR3 contains 10 residues. Trimming removed 3 bases at V and 16 bases at J, with 13 bases between. The CDR3 DNA follows: TGCAGTGCTAGTATAGGGGGAAAACATTTT. Its translation is CSASIGGKHF.

The rearrangement uses TRBV5-1 and TRBJ1-1; D is unclear. The germline V gene has CDR1 SGHRS and CDR2 YFSETQ. The CDR3 is made up of 14 amino acids. The germline V and J ends were trimmed by 4 bases and 1 base, with 11 bases remaining between them. DNA for the CDR3: TGCGCCAGCAGCCGCACCCTCTCGAACACTGAAGCTTTCTTT. It is translated as CASSRTLSNTEAFF.

This chain connects TRBV4-1 to TRBJ2-1; the D gene is possibly TRBD1 (6 bases). Germline values: CDR1 MGHRA, CDR2 YSYEKL. With 4 bases removed from V and 5 bases from J, the gap between germline ends came to 15 bases. The CDR3 is 15 residues long. The CDR3 DNA follows: TGCGCCAGCAGCCTCCGCAGGGGCTTCGACAATGAGCAGTTCTTC. Its translation: CASSLRRGFDNEQFF.

The rearrangement uses TRBV5-5 and TRBJ2-1, with 7 bases fitting TRBD2. Germline V gene data show CDR1 as SGHKS and CDR2 as YYEKEE (reference sequence). The CDR3 extends over 12 amino acids. Trimming removed 4 bases from V and 10 bases from J; junction bases left unmatched: 5. CDR3: CASSGGVGEQFF. The CDR3 DNA reads TGTGCCAGCAGCGGGGGGGTAGGCGAGCAGTTCTTC. Looking up the rest from reference TRBV5-5 and TRBJ2-1 gives the full variable domain: DAGVTQSPTHLIKTRGQQVTLRCSPISGHKSVSWYQQVLGQGPQFIFQYYEKEERGRGNFPDRFSARQFPNYSSELNVNALLLGDSALYLCASSGGVGEQFFGPGTRLTVL.

V and J are TRBV28 and TRBJ2-7; 11 bases match TRBD2. The ends lost 7 bases at V and 6 bases at J; junction bases unmatched: 17. The CDR3 contains 17 residues. CDR1 is MDHEN and CDR2 is SYDVKM in the germline V gene. CDR3 loop: CASTGTGRRLAGFEQYF. CDR3 nucleotide sequence: TGTGCCAGCACGGGGACAGGGAGGCGACTAGCGGGATTCGAGCAGTACTTC.

The chain recombines TRBV16 with TRBJ2-3; TRBD2 is a possible D gene (6 bases). The CDR3 is made up of 16 amino acids. Germline V gene sequence: CDR1 KGHSY, CDR2 FQNENV. The germline V and J ends were trimmed by 4 bases and 5 bases, with 19 bases remaining between them. CDR3 sequence reads: CASSRQEGYGRDTQYF. DNA of the CDR3: TGTGCCAGCAGCCGGCAGGAGGGGTATGGTCGAGATACGCAGTATTTT.

The chain employs TRBV21-1 and TRBJ1-2; TRBD1 is taken as the D call from the table, unchecked against the DNA. TRBV21-1 is reported as a pseudogene. This CDR3 contains 16 residues. CDR3 amino acids: CASSPQGRKANYGYTF. In DNA form, the CDR3 reads TGTGCCAGCAGCCCGCAGGGAAGAAAGGCTAACTATGGCTACACCTTC.

CDR3 protein: CASSSAWRLGTYEQYF. CDR3 in DNA: TGTGCCAGCAGCTCCGCCTGGAGGTTGGGGACCTACGAGCAGTACTTC. The J gene is TRBJ2-7, the V gene TRBV7-2; D perhaps matches TRBD2 (5 bases). The CDR3 is 16 residues long. Germline V gives CDR1 SGHTA, CDR2 FQGNSA. Trimming cost V 4 bases and J 2 bases, with 18 bases left between them.